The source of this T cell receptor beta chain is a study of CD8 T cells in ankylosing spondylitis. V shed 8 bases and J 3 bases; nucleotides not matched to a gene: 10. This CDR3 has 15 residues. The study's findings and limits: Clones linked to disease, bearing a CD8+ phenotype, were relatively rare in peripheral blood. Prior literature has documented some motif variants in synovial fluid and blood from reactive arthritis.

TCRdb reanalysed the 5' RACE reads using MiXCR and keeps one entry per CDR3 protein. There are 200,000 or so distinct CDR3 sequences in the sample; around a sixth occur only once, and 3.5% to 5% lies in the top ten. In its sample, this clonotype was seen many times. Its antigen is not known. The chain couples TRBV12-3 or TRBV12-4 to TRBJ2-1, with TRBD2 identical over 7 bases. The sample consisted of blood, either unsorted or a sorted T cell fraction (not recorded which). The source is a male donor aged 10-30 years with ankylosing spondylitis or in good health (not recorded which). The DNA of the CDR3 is TGTGCCAGCGGCGTCGTGGGGAGGGGCTACAATGAGCAGTTCTTC. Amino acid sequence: CASGVVGRGYNEQFF.